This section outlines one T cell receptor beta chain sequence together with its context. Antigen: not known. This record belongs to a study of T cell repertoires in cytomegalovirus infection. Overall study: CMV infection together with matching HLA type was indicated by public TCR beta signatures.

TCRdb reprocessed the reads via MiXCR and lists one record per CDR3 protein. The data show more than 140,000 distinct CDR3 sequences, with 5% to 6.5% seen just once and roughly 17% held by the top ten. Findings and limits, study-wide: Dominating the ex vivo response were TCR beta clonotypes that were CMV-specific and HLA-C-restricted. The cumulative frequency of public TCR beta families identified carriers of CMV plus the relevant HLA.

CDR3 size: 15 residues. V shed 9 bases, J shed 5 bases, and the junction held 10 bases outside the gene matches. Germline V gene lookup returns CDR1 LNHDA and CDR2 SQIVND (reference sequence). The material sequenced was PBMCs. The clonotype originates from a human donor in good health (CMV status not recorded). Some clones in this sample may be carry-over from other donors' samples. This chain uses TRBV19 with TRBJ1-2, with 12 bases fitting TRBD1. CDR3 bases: TGTGCCAGAAGGGGCTCGGGACAGGGGGCTTATGGCTACACCTTC. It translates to CARRGSGQGAYGYTF.